Listed here are 21 T cell receptor beta chains from one sample, sequenced in a study of blood T cell repertoires in COVID-19. Some clones are missing from TCRdb's copy, which holds only in-frame ones; the method was immunoSEQ multiplex PCR. Here the sample spans roughly 200,000 clones, over 80% being singletons. The sequenced sample consisted of peripheral blood. These receptors all stem from a woman in her sixties with COVID-19, enrolled during active disease.

This clone came up once. This sequence joins TRBV19 and TRBJ2-3; possible D gene TRBD2, 5 bases. The length of the CDR3 is 13 residues. Trimming cost V 8 bases and J 0 bases, with 9 bases left between them. The V gene's germline CDR1 is LNHDA and CDR2 SQIVND (reference sequence). The CDR3 is CASGRTSTDTQYF. The DNA of the CDR3 is TGTGCCAGTGGCCGGACTAGCACAGATACGCAGTATTTT.

The chain links TRBV7-2 to TRBJ1-4; 9 nucleotides match TRBD1. Germline-derived CDR1 and CDR2 are SGHTA and FQGNSA. The length of the CDR3 is 14 residues. The junction had 2 bases not matched to a gene; V was cut back by 5 bases and J by 4 bases. The CDR3 here is CASSKDRGNEKLFF. In DNA form, the CDR3 reads TGTGCCAGCAGCAAGGACAGGGGTAATGAAAAACTGTTTTTT.

This clone was found once. The V gene is TRBV5-1, the J gene TRBJ1-2, with D unclear. Germline values: CDR1 SGHRS, CDR2 YFSETQ. The germline V and J ends were trimmed by 1 base and 8 bases, with 12 bases remaining between them. The CDR3 consists of 13 residues. In DNA form, the CDR3 reads TGCGCCAGCAGCTTGAACGGTCTTAAGGGCTACACCTTC. Translation: CASSLNGLKGYTF. Filled out from reference TRBV5-1 and TRBJ1-2, the complete variable domain reads KAGVTQTPRYLIKTRGQQVTLSCSPISGHRSVSWYQQTPGQGLQFLFEYFSETQRNKGNFPGRFSGRQFSNSRSEMNVSTLELGDSALYLCASSLNGLKGYTFGSGTRLTVV.

This sequence joins TRBV5-5 and TRBJ2-3; 10 nucleotides agree with TRBD2. Germline V gene lookup returns CDR1 SGHKS and CDR2 YYEKEE (reference sequence). The CDR3 runs to 16 residues. Trimming at V came to 3 bases and at J to 2 bases, leaving 6 bases not matched to a gene. The CDR3 loop reads CASSSGLAVNTDTQYF. CDR3 coding DNA: TGTGCCAGCAGCTCCGGACTAGCGGTTAACACAGATACGCAGTATTTT.

The chain couples TRBV11-3 to TRBJ2-1, with 9 nucleotides matching TRBD1. V shed 5 bases, J shed 5 bases, and the junction held 19 bases outside the gene matches. CDR1 is SGHNT, CDR2 YENEEA, per germline. The CDR3 sequence is 19 residues long. The CDR3 sequence is CASSLWGTGKNPGDNEQFF. The CDR3 DNA sequence: TGTGCCAGCAGCCTATGGGGGACAGGGAAAAATCCAGGCGACAATGAGCAGTTCTTC.

This chain uses TRBV2 with TRBJ1-3; D is ambiguous. This CDR3 comprises 14 residues. Between the trimmed V and J ends, which lost 1 base and 2 bases, there was a span of 6 bases. The germline CDR1 and CDR2 sequences are SNHLY and FYNNEI. The CDR3 loop reads CASSEGSTGNTIYF. DNA for the CDR3: TGTGCCAGCAGTGAAGGAAGCACTGGAAACACCATATATTTT.

The rearrangement links TRBV5-1 to TRBJ2-3, with D maybe TRBD2 (6 bases). CDR1 and CDR2 from the germline V gene are SGHRS and YFSETQ. Between the trimmed V and J ends, which lost 2 bases and 1 base, there was a span of 20 bases. The CDR3 consists of 18 residues. CDR3 sequence: CASSLGAQGSGGTDTQYF. Written as DNA, the CDR3 is TGCGCCAGCAGCTTAGGGGCCCAAGGTAGCGGAGGCACAGATACGCAGTATTTT.

The genes are TRBV10-3 and TRBJ2-1; 10 nucleotides match TRBD2. Germline values: CDR1 ENHRY, CDR2 SYGVKD. The CDR3 has 16 amino acids. V lost 4 bases and J lost 7; bases outside the gene matches: 10. In DNA, the CDR3 is TGTGCCATCAGTGCCGGCCTCGCTAGCGGGAGAAATGAGCAGTTCTTC. Encoded protein: CAISAGLASGRNEQFF.

This clone has only a few counts. Other nucleotide sequences in the sample specify the same CDR3. V is TRBV5-1 and J is TRBJ2-1; 11 nucleotides line up with TRBD2. The junction had 3 bases not matched to a gene; V was cut back by 6 bases and J by 4 bases. Germline-derived CDR1 and CDR2 are SGHRS and YFSETQ. The CDR3 covers 14 residues. As DNA, the CDR3 is TGCGCCAGCACCGCTAGCGGGGGGTACAATGAGCAGTTCTTC. Translation: CASTASGGYNEQFF.

This clone was detected once. V gene TRBV4-3 combines with J gene TRBJ2-3; D unresolved. Germline CDR1 LGHNA, CDR2 YSLEER. This CDR3 has 14 residues. The V gene lost 2 bases and the J gene lost 4 bases, with 10 bases spanning the gap. CDR3 sequence: CASSQFYEADTQYF. The CDR3 DNA reads TGCGCCAGCAGCCAATTTTATGAGGCAGATACGCAGTATTTT.

J is TRBJ1-3 and V is TRBV5-1, with D unresolved. V gave up 5 bases and J gave up 4 bases, with 13 bases separating them. This CDR3 is 14 amino acids long. CDR1 SGHRS and CDR2 YFSETQ come from the germline V gene. CDR3 nucleotides: TGCGCCAGCAGTTCCAATACCCAGGGAAACACCATATATTTT. Translated, it gives CASSSNTQGNTIYF. Filled out from reference TRBV5-1 and TRBJ1-3, the complete variable domain reads KAGVTQTPRYLIKTRGQQVTLSCSPISGHRSVSWYQQTPGQGLQFLFEYFSETQRNKGNFPGRFSGRQFSNSRSEMNVSTLELGDSALYLCASSSNTQGNTIYFGEGSWLTVV.

The chain employs TRBV6-1 and TRBJ2-5, with D perhaps TRBD2 (5 bases). The length of the CDR3 is 14 residues. Germline V gene sequence: CDR1 MNHNS, CDR2 SASEGT. The ends were cut back, 3 bases at V and 4 bases at J, with 12 bases in the middle. CDR3 in DNA: TGTGCCAGCAGTGAGCCAGGAAGCGGAGAGACCCAGTACTTC. Protein product: CASSEPGSGETQYF.

To note about this clone: Other DNA sequences in the sample encode the same CDR3. The rearrangement links TRBV19 to TRBJ2-7; TRBD1 matches at 11 bases. Germline V lookup: CDR1 LNHDA, CDR2 SQIVND (reference sequence). Trimming took 3 bases from V and 4 from J; bases not matched to a gene: 2. The CDR3 runs to 14 residues. CDR3: CASSIGTGGYEQYF. As DNA, the CDR3 is TGTGCCAGTAGTATTGGGACAGGGGGTTACGAGCAGTACTTC.

J is TRBJ2-7 and V is TRBV9; 9 bases align to TRBD1. This CDR3 region has 13 residues. Germline values: CDR1 SGDLS, CDR2 YYNGEE. J gave up 6 bases and V 3 bases, and 4 bases lay outside the gene matches. CDR3: CASSARQGGEQYF. The CDR3 region has the DNA TGTGCCAGCAGCGCGCGACAGGGGGGCGAGCAGTACTTC.

The chain couples TRBV19 to TRBJ1-2, with D maybe TRBD1 (6 bases). The CDR3 is 16 amino acids. Trimming took off 2 bases at V and 6 bases at J, with 19 bases between the two ends. Germline CDR1 is LNHDA and CDR2 is SQIVND (reference sequence). The CDR3 sequence: CASSISLGALLNGYTF. For the CDR3, the DNA is TGTGCCAGTAGTATATCCTTGGGGGCACTGCTTAATGGCTACACCTTC.

The chain uses TRBV4-2 and TRBJ2-7, with D perhaps matching TRBD1 (6 bases). The V gene lost 4 bases and the J gene lost 3 bases, with 10 bases spanning the gap. The CDR3 sequence is 13 residues long. Per germline, CDR1 LGHNA and CDR2 YNFKEQ. CDR3 in amino acids: CASSPDRNYEQYF. CDR3 bases: TGTGCCAGCAGCCCGGACAGAAACTACGAGCAGTACTTC.

The J gene is TRBJ2-7, the V gene TRBV10-3; a weak D match, TRBD2 (6 bases). The V end lost 3 bases, the J end lost 4 bases, and 7 bases lay between the germline ends. The CDR3 has 12 amino acids. Germline CDR1 and CDR2: ENHRY and SYGVKD. CDR3 bases: TGTGCCATCAGTGATGGGGGGTACGAGCAGTACGTC. Its protein product is CAISDGGYEQYV.

The chain carries TRBV7-2 and TRBJ2-1; D ambiguous. Germline lookup yields CDR1 SGHTA and CDR2 FQGNSA. Trimming pared 1 base from V and 9 bases from J, leaving 10 bases between. This CDR3 is built from 13 residues. CDR3 region: CASSLVLYSEQFF. CDR3 coding DNA: TGTGCCAGCAGCTTAGTCTTGTATAGTGAGCAGTTCTTC. Based on the CDR3 plus reference TRBV7-2 and TRBJ2-1, the full variable domain is GAGVSQSPSNKVTEKGKDVELRCDPISGHTALYWYRQSLGQGLEFLIYFQGNSAPDKSGLPSDRFSAERTGGSVSTLTIQRTQQEDSAVYLCASSLVLYSEQFFGPGTRLTVL.

The genes are TRBV5-4 and TRBJ2-3; TRBD2 matches at 11 bases. CDR3 size: 17 residues. The germline V gene has CDR1 SGHNT and CDR2 YYREEE (reference sequence). J gave up 2 bases and V 6 bases, and 11 bases lay outside the gene matches. This chain's CDR3 is CASIPLRLAGITDTQYF. For the CDR3, the DNA is TGTGCCAGCATCCCCTTGAGACTAGCGGGGATCACAGATACGCAGTATTTT.

In this sample, this clone turned up a few times. This chain joins TRBV19 and TRBJ1-2, with D unresolved. The CDR3 runs to 12 residues. Trimming stripped 11 bases from V and 3 bases from J, with 13 bases between. Germline CDR1 LNHDA, CDR2 SQIVND (reference sequence). The CDR3 protein is CASSRLDYGYTF. The CDR3 DNA is TGTGCCTCTTCGCGACTTGACTATGGCTACACCTTC. The full variable domain, rest sourced from reference TRBV19 and TRBJ1-2, is DGGITQSPKYLFRKEGQNVTLSCEQNLNHDAMYWYRQDPGQGLRLIYYSQIVNDFQKGDIAEGYSVSREKKESFPLTVTSAQKNPTAFYLCASSRLDYGYTFGSGTRLTVV.

This clone was counted once. The chain links TRBV24-1 to TRBJ2-1; D is possibly TRBD1 (6 bases). With 0 bases removed from V and 3 bases from J, the gap between germline ends came to 8 bases. Germline-derived CDR1 and CDR2 are KGHDR and SFDVKD. The CDR3 extends over 15 amino acids. Here the CDR3 DNA reads TGTGCCACCAGTGATTTGAGAGGGGGCTACAATGAGCAGTTCTTC. This translates into CATSDLRGGYNEQFF.